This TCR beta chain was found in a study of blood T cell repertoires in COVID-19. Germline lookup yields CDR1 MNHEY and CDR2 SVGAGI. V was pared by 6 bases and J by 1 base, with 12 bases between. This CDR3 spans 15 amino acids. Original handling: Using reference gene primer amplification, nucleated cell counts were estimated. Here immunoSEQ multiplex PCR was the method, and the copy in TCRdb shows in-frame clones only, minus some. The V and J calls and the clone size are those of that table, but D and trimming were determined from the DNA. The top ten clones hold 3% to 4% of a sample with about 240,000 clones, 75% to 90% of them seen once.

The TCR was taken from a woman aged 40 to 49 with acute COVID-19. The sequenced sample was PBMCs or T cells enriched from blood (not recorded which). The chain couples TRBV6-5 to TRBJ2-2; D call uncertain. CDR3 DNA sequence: TGTGCCAGCAGCCACCTAACTAAGAACACCGGGGAGCTGTTTTTT. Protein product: CASSHLTKNTGELFF.